The 14 T cell receptor beta chains below all came from one sample that was sequenced in a study of radiation and T cells in renal cell carcinoma. The time point here: blood 4 weeks post-SBRT, at nephrectomy. Sample treatment: 15 Gy SBRT to primary tumor, nephrectomy 4 weeks later. TCRdb's table, derived via immunoSEQ multiplex PCR, lists solely in-frame clones and lacks some. The sample has roughly 45,000 clones; 82% are singletons. The sequenced sample was blood, obtained from a patient whose treatment included radiotherapy and nephrectomy. The source of these receptors is a woman in her seventies with renal cell carcinoma.

V usage is TRBV7-9 and J usage is TRBJ2-7; 10 bases align to TRBD2. Germline values: CDR1 SEHNR, CDR2 FQNEAQ (reference sequence). The V and J ends lost 5 bases and 5 bases, in that order; junction bases with no gene match: 6. The CDR3 contains 14 residues. The CDR3 reads CASSRRLAGDEQYF. Here the CDR3 DNA reads TGTGCCAGCAGCCGAAGGCTAGCGGGAGACGAGCAGTACTTC.

This clone was found once. This sequence joins TRBV4-1 and TRBJ1-4; TRBD1 agrees at 8 bases. Losses at the gene ends were 3 bases for V and 5 bases for J; bases not matched to a gene: 11. Germline loops: CDR1 MGHRA, CDR2 YSYEKL. CDR3 length: 17 amino acids. In nucleotides, the CDR3 is TGCGCCAGCAGCCATCTCGTCCGGACAGGGCTGAATGAAAAACTGTTTTTT. This codes for CASSHLVRTGLNEKLFF.

This chain connects TRBV5-6 to TRBJ2-3; TRBD2 agrees at 11 bases. There are 17 residues in the CDR3. With 3 bases clipped from V and 3 bases from J, the junction kept 9 bases outside the gene matches. Germline values: CDR1 SGHDT, CDR2 YYEEEE. Here the CDR3 DNA reads TGTGCCAGCAGCTCAATGCCTACTAGCGGGAGAACAGATACGCAGTATTTT. Its translation: CASSSMPTSGRTDTQYF.

The chain joins TRBV4-2 to TRBJ1-4, with TRBD1 as a possible D gene (5 bases). The germline CDR1 and CDR2 sequences are LGHNA and YNFKEQ. V was clipped by 0 bases and J by 0 bases, with 8 bases between them. The CDR3 spans 16 residues. CDR3 DNA: TGTGCCAGCAGCCAAGAGGGACGGGCAACTAATGAAAAACTGTTTTTT. As protein: CASSQEGRATNEKLFF.

The chain combines TRBV4-1 with TRBJ2-6, with D perhaps matching TRBD1 or TRBD2 (5 bases each). The CDR3 totals 17 residues. The germline V and J ends were trimmed by 5 bases and 0 bases, with 14 bases remaining between them. Germline lookup yields CDR1 MGHRA and CDR2 YSYEKL. The CDR3 protein is CASSAPGRSSGANVLTF. DNA of the CDR3: TGCGCCAGCAGCGCTCCGGGGCGCAGCTCTGGGGCCAACGTCCTGACTTTC.

This chain links TRBV18 with TRBJ1-6; D remains ambiguous. CDR1 and CDR2 (germline): KGHSH, LQKENI. The V end was cut by 2 bases, the J end by 8 bases, with 13 bases between. The CDR3 extends over 15 amino acids. The CDR3 is CASSPTPLGDSPLHF. The CDR3 DNA sequence: TGTGCCAGCTCACCAACTCCTCTCGGTGATTCACCCCTCCACTTT. The entire variable domain, with the rest obtained from reference TRBV18 and TRBJ1-6, is as follows: NAGVMQNPRHLVRRRGQEARLRCSPMKGHSHVYWYRQLPEEGLKFMVYLQKENIIDESGMPKERFSAEFPKEGPSILRIQQVVRGDSAAYFCASSPTPLGDSPLHFGNGTRLTVT.

By proportion, this clone is medium-sized (0.01 to 0.1%). CDR3 amino acids: CASTGDLNTGELFF. The CDR3 DNA reads as TGTGCCAGCACAGGAGACTTGAACACCGGGGAGCTGTTTTTT. This chain uses TRBV25-1 with TRBJ2-2; D is ambiguous. Between the trimmed V and J ends, which lost 7 bases and 1 base, there was a span of 10 bases. Germline loops: CDR1 MGHDK, CDR2 SYGVNS. The CDR3 loop spans 14 amino acids.

The V call is TRBV11-2, the J call TRBJ1-1; D remains ambiguous. Between the trimmed V and J ends, which lost 4 bases and 0 bases, there was a span of 9 bases. This CDR3 is 14 amino acids long. Germline CDR1 is SGHAT and CDR2 is FQNNGV. CDR3 in amino acids: CASSSWQMNTEAFF. In DNA, the CDR3 is TGTGCCAGCAGCTCGTGGCAGATGAACACTGAAGCTTTCTTT.

This chain uses TRBV5-1 with TRBJ1-1; tentative D call: TRBD1 (5 bases). The CDR3 is made up of 14 amino acids. Germline CDR1 is SGHRS and CDR2 is YFSETQ. Trimming shortened V by 1 base and J by 2 bases, and 9 bases separated the two germline ends. CDR3 in DNA: TGCGCCAGCAGCTTGATGGGGGAAAACACTGAAGCTTTCTTT. It specifies CASSLMGENTEAFF.

The chain employs TRBV5-1 and TRBJ1-1, with 12 bases identical to TRBD1. CDR1 SGHRS and CDR2 YFSETQ come from the germline V gene. Trimming removed 3 bases from V and 3 bases from J; junction bases left unmatched: 6. The CDR3 totals 16 residues. The CDR3 spells CASSSAGTGGYTEAFF. The CDR3 bases are TGCGCCAGCAGCTCTGCCGGGACAGGGGGCTACACTGAAGCTTTCTTT.

The chain recombines TRBV6-5 with TRBJ2-7; D assignment may be TRBD1 or TRBD2 (5 bases each). CDR3 length: 15 residues. The germline V gene encodes CDR1 MNHEY and CDR2 SVGAGI. Trimming shortened V by 0 bases and J by 7 bases, and 16 bases separated the two germline ends. DNA of the CDR3: TGTGCCAGCAGTTACTCGATGGGGACCTGGGGGGAGCAGTACTTC. As protein: CASSYSMGTWGEQYF.

The chain employs TRBV7-3 and TRBJ1-1, with a tentative D call TRBD1 (6 bases). Germline V gene lookup returns CDR1 SGHTA and CDR2 FQGTGA. The ends were cut back, 5 bases at V and 4 bases at J, with 11 bases in the middle. This CDR3 spans 13 amino acids. The CDR3 here is CASSPQGGTEAFF. In DNA, the CDR3 is TGTGCCAGCAGCCCACAGGGCGGCACTGAAGCTTTCTTT.

In nucleotides, the CDR3 is TGTGCCAGCAGGTTCGGGCCGAACACTGAAGCTTTCTTT. Encoded protein: CASRFGPNTEAFF. V gene TRBV4-2 combines with J gene TRBJ1-1; D ambiguous. The V and J ends lost 6 bases and 1 base respectively, with 9 bases between them. In germline, CDR1 is LGHNA, CDR2 YNFKEQ. This CDR3 contains 13 residues.

This clone was recorded only once. The chain uses TRBV2 and TRBJ2-5; 10 nucleotides match TRBD2. The germline gives CDR1 SNHLY, CDR2 FYNNEI. The CDR3 runs to 15 residues. Trimming took 3 bases from V and 4 from J; bases not matched to a gene: 5. In DNA form, the CDR3 reads TGTGCCAGCAGTGACGCAGCGGGGGGGCCAGAGACCCAGTACTTC. This codes for CASSDAAGGPETQYF.